The clone carrying this T cell receptor (beta chain) was counted only a few times. This record comes from a study of beta chain features in type 1 diabetes. About the research overall: Healthy donors and patients had similar age, gender and cell yields.

Sorting produced populations that all topped 98% purity. Since all of the isolated RNA was reverse transcribed, expressed TCRB transcripts were what got sequenced. Only in-frame clones appear in the TCRdb table, and some are missing; sequencing was by immunoSEQ multiplex PCR. Among about half a million clones listed, roughly 10% were seen once. The CDR3 is 13 residues long. CDR1 and CDR2 from the germline V gene are SGHNT and YENEEA. V was clipped by 5 bases and J by 5 bases; unmatched bases: 3. The sample taken for sequencing was naive CD4+ T cells from blood. This receptor was taken from a woman aged 18-29 years in good health. The rearrangement uses TRBV11-3 and TRBJ2-1; 7 bases fit TRBD2. CDR3 protein: CASSVGRNNEQFF. CDR3 DNA sequence: TGTGCCAGCAGCGTCGGGAGGAACAATGAGCAGTTCTTC. The entire variable domain, with the rest obtained from reference TRBV11-3 and TRBJ2-1, is as follows: EAGVVQSPRYKIIEKKQPVAFWCNPISGHNTLYWYLQNLGQGPELLIRYENEEAVDDSQLPKDRFSAERLKGVDSTLKIQPAELGDSAVYLCASSVGRNNEQFFGPGTRLTVL.